The 5 T cell receptor beta chains in this list originate from one sample, sequenced in a study of tumor-infiltrating lymphocytes in primary liver carcinoma. Germline DNA was extracted alongside blood RNA, which was obtained from unsorted whole blood. Using a constant-region primer together with ProtoScript II reverse transcriptase, TCR beta cDNA was made from about 500 ng of total RNA. Nested multiplex PCR, run for three rounds with slightly modified ARM-PCR, yielded TCR beta libraries. A C-beta reverse primer and TRBV1-TRBV30 forward primers served in each of the first two PCR rounds, at roughly 10 cycles apiece. TCRdb recomputed calls from the multiplex PCR reads with MiXCR, one row per CDR3 protein. Of 330,000 or so distinct CDR3 sequences listed, less than 75% were seen once; the top ten hold about 6%. Material for sequencing was peripheral blood. These TCRs come from a man between 35 and 55 years old with primary liver carcinoma and hepatitis B virus infection.

This clonotype was seen a handful of times. The chain joins TRBV12-2 to TRBJ2-7. TRBV12-2 is deemed a pseudogene. The CDR3 runs 14 residues. CDR3 nucleotides: TGTGCAAGTCGCTTAGCGGGAGACGTCTACGAGCAGTACTTC. Encoded protein: CASRLAGDVYEQYF.

This clonotype was counted ten times or more. V usage is TRBV11-1 and J usage is TRBJ2-3; no definite D call. CDR3 length: 15 amino acids. V lost 3 bases, J lost 0 bases, and 10 bases lay in between. Germline V gene data show CDR1 as SGHAT and CDR2 as FQDESV (reference sequence). The CDR3 is CASSLTETSTDTQYF. CDR3 DNA: TGTGCCAGCAGCTTGACGGAGACTAGCACAGATACGCAGTATTTT.

This clonotype occurred many times. V gene TRBV6-1 combines with J gene TRBJ1-6; D gene ambiguous. CDR1 and CDR2 from the germline V gene are MNHNS and SASEGT. CDR3 length: 15 amino acids. The V end lost 6 bases, the J end lost 7 bases, and 16 bases lay between the germline ends. DNA of the CDR3: TGTGCCAGCAGCCCGTTAGGCAGCTCGAATTCACCCCTCCACTTT. This codes for CASSPLGSSNSPLHF.

Comment on this clonotype: Mismatch with germline at one junction end may stem from a read error. V usage is TRBV11-2 and J usage is TRBJ2-1, with TRBD2 matching 12 bases. The CDR3 contains 17 residues. Germline V gene lookup returns CDR1 SGHAT and CDR2 FQNNGV. The chain's CDR3 is CAISRTSGNRYYNEQFF. The CDR3, as DNA: TGTGCCATCAGCCGGACTAGCGGGAATCGTTACTACAATGAGCAGTTCTTC.

The chain recombines TRBV28 with TRBJ2-6, with a tentative D call TRBD1 (5 bases). CDR3 length equals 17 residues. V was pared by 3 bases and J by 2 bases, with 14 bases between. Looked up from germline, CDR1 is MDHEN and CDR2 is SYDVKM. CDR3 sequence: CASSFFSGKAGANVLTF. The CDR3 nucleotides are TGTGCCAGCAGTTTTTTTTCAGGGAAGGCTGGGGCCAACGTCCTGACTTTC. Supplemented by reference TRBV28 and TRBJ2-6, the full variable domain reads DVKVTQSSRYLVKRTGEKVFLECVQDMDHENMFWYRQDPGLGLRLIYFSYDVKMKEKGDIPEGYSVSREKKERFSLILESASTNQTSMYLCASSFFSGKAGANVLTFGAGSRLTVL.